The subject of this entry is one T cell receptor beta chain. Its antigen is not identified. V trimming: 4 bases; J trimming: 5 bases; junction bases outside the gene matches: 14. Germline CDR1 SGHRS, CDR2 YFSETQ. CDR3 size: 16 residues. This sample is drawn from a study of T cells in Graves' hyperthyroidism and ophthalmopathy. Study in general: Initial diagnosis, before any treatment, was when peripheral blood was collected. Study conclusions and caveats: Classification by a 13 V-J model distinguished ophthalmopathy from stable hyperthyroidism.

Diagnostic decisions used clinical symptoms, serum thyroxine and TRAb, thyroid ultrasound and orbital computed tomography. RNA transcripts provided the source from which TCR beta CDR3 regions were amplified. Using the HTBI primer set, a first-round RT-PCR was run on the TCR CDR3. MiXCR, applied by TCRdb to the multiplex PCR reads, yields one record per CDR3 protein. Of 600,000 to 750,000 distinct CDR3 sequences in the sample, roughly a sixth were seen once. This rearrangement joins TRBV5-1 to TRBJ1-1; 7 bases are shared with TRBD1. The clonotype was recovered from a man aged 50 or older with Graves' hyperthyroidism. The material sequenced was blood. This chain's CDR3 is CASSKEGGGSGTEAFF. The CDR3, as DNA: TGCGCCAGCAGCAAGGAAGGAGGGGGCAGTGGAACTGAAGCTTTCTTT.